This T cell receptor (beta chain) is drawn from a study of T cell repertoires in cytomegalovirus infection. Study-level information: Public TCR beta signatures provided an indication of both CMV infection and a matching HLA type. Points from the study as a whole: Totalled public TCR beta family frequency picked out people who carried CMV plus the relevant HLA. The study found HLA-C-restricted CMV-specific TCR beta clonotypes dominating the ex vivo response.

Germline values: CDR1 SGHAT, CDR2 FQNNGV. The CDR3 runs 17 residues. V was pared by 4 bases and J by 2 bases, with 12 bases of the junction left unmatched. As for this clonotype: Its antigen is not identified.

Via MiXCR, TCRdb re-called the reads, giving one row per CDR3 protein. The table shows hundreds of thousands of distinct CDR3 sequences, with under 35% occurring only once. The TCR comes from a human donor in good health (CMV status not recorded). Some clones in this sample may be carry-over from other donors' samples. The gene calls are TRBV11-2 and TRBJ1-1; 8 bases map to TRBD1. This specimen was cultured PBMCs, taken from culture after CMV antigen stimulation. CDR3 sequence reads: CASSSRQGRTRNTEAFF. CDR3 coding DNA: TGTGCCAGCAGCTCCCGACAGGGGAGGACTCGAAACACTGAAGCTTTCTTT.